This T cell receptor beta chain was observed in a study of low-dose radiotherapy and immunotherapy resistance in tumors. On the study more broadly: 1 Gy per fraction was delivered to Cohort 2 every two weeks, for 13 Gy total over 26 weeks.

Documented time point: after trial treatment. Treatment meaning: LDRT plus nivolumab, ipilimumab, low-dose cyclophosphamide and aspirin (RACIN trial). This CDR3 is 14 amino acids long. Germline values: CDR1 MGHRA, CDR2 YSYEKL. Trimming pared 0 bases from V and 6 bases from J, leaving 11 bases between. First-strand cDNA used TRAV- and TRBV-specific primers, covering alpha and beta chains. Using a constant-region primer together with a V-primer adapter, TCRs were subjected to around 20 PCR cycles of amplification. Isolated mRNA underwent amplification via in vitro transcription. TCRdb reprocessed the reads with MiXCR, giving one entry per CDR3 protein. Here the sample spans approximately 100,000 distinct CDR3 sequences, less than 25% being singletons. This clonotype was picked up many times.

This TCR was recovered from a male donor with prostate cancer. The rearrangement links TRBV4-1 to TRBJ1-1, with D possibly TRBD1 on 6 matching bases. The specimen was PBMCs, collected after low-dose radiotherapy plus immunotherapy. Here the CDR3 DNA reads TGCGCCAGCAGCCAAGACGCAGGGGCCTCTGAAGCTTTCTTT. It specifies CASSQDAGASEAFF.